The rows below give T cell receptor beta chains drawn from one sample of a study of T cell changes during pregnancy in multiple sclerosis. Measured with immunoSEQ multiplex PCR; TCRdb has only the in-frame clones, and not every one. Altogether 60,000 to 75,000 clones are present, around 93% being singletons, with the ten largest covering roughly 3.1%. The sequences come from CD8+ T cells from peripheral blood mononuclear cells, collected in the second trimester of pregnancy. The receptors shown here come from a female donor with multiple sclerosis, enrolled in a pregnancy study. The CDR3 runs from the conserved cysteine through the conserved F or W. A D gene is named only where the DNA matches it firmly. Size is stated for part of the rows, as once, few or many counts, or as a class when the clone is expanded.

size,J,D,V,DNA,CDR3
NA,TRBJ2-6,TRBD2,TRBV13,TGTGCCAGCGGATCCGCGACTAGCGGGGCTTTCTCTGGGGCCAACGTCCTGACTTTC,CASGSATSGAFSGANVLTF
NA,TRBJ1-3,NA,TRBV4-3,TGCGCCAGCAGCCCCACAGGACGAGGCACCATATATTTT,CASSPTGRGTIYF
NA,TRBJ1-5,TRBD1,TRBV4-3,TGCGCCAGCAGCCAGGACAGGGGTACAGGGAATCAGCCCCAGCATTTT,CASSQDRGTGNQPQHF
NA,TRBJ2-3,TRBD2,TRBV9,TGTGCCAGCAGCTCATCGCCCGGATTAGCGGGAGCAGCGGCAGATACGCAGTATTTT,CASSSSPGLAGAAADTQYF
NA,TRBJ2-7,TRBD1,TRBV2,TGTGCCAGCAGTGAGTCACCGGGACAGGGGATATACGAGCAGTACTTC,CASSESPGQGIYEQYF
NA,TRBJ1-3,NA,TRBV30,TGTGCCTGGAGTGTAGAGGGAAACACCATATATTTT,CAWSVEGNTIYF
NA,TRBJ1-5,NA,TRBV6-5,TGTGCCAGCCAGGAGGGAAGCAATCAGCCCCAGCATTTT,CASQEGSNQPQHF
NA,TRBJ2-3,NA,TRBV29-1,TGCAGCGCCCAAGTTAGGGCCTCAAAAGGGGCAGATACGCAGTATTTT,CSAQVRASKGADTQYF
NA,TRBJ2-5,NA,TRBV7-9,TGTGCCAGCAGCCGGAGAGGACAGTTACAAGAGACCCAGTACTTC,CASSRRGQLQETQYF
NA,TRBJ2-3,NA,TRBV6-4,TGTGCCAGCAGTACGAGCGGAGGGGGCACAGATACGCAGTATTTT,CASSTSGGGTDTQYF
NA,TRBJ2-2,TRBD2,TRBV19,TGTGCCAGTAGTTTAGCGGGAGCCGGGGAGCTGTTTTTT,CASSLAGAGELFF
NA,TRBJ2-2,TRBD2,TRBV7-2,TGTGCCAGCAGCCCGCACCGGACTAGCGGGAATGTCGGGGAGCTGTTTTTT,CASSPHRTSGNVGELFF
NA,TRBJ2-7,NA,TRBV29-1,TGCAGCGCCGAGGGACTGAGCGAGCAGTACTTC,CSAEGLSEQYF
NA,TRBJ2-1,NA,TRBV7-3,TGTGCCAGCAGCTTATTTGGGAGCTCGGTCGATGAGCAGTTCTTC,CASSLFGSSVDEQFF
once,TRBJ2-7,NA,TRBV27,TGTGCCAGCAGTTTATCGCTCGGGGGCTACGAGCAGTACTTC,CASSLSLGGYEQYF
once,TRBJ2-3,TRBD1,TRBV10-1,TGCGCCAGCGGGCCGCCGGGACAGGGCACAGATACGCAGTATTTT,CASGPPGQGTDTQYF
NA,TRBJ2-3,TRBD2,TRBV5-1,TGCGCCAGCAGCTTGGGTCTCGGGGGGAGCACAGATACGCAGTATTTT,CASSLGLGGSTDTQYF
NA,TRBJ1-1,NA,TRBV7-3,TGTGCCAGCAGCTTACAGGGATCGGGCACTGAAGCTTTCTTT,CASSLQGSGTEAFF
NA,TRBJ2-7,TRBD1,TRBV29-1,TGCAGCGTTGTTGGAGGGAGTCGGCAGGGGGCTTACGAGCAGTACTTC,CSVVGGSRQGAYEQYF
NA,TRBJ2-5,TRBD2,TRBV9,TGTGCCAGCAGCGGTAGCGGGAGCTTCCAAGAGACCCAGTACTTC,CASSGSGSFQETQYF
NA,TRBJ2-1,NA,TRBV21-1,TGTGCCAGCAGCAAAGTCCGGACAGGGTGGACCGATGAGCAGTTCTTC,CASSKVRTGWTDEQFF
NA,TRBJ1-5,TRBD1,TRBV27,TGTGCCAGCAGTCTTCGGACAGGGGGACGTCAGCCCCAGCATTTT,CASSLRTGGRQPQHF
few,TRBJ1-1,NA,TRBV4-1,TGCGCCAGCAGCCAAGATGGGCGGGGAGGCACTGAAGCTTTCTTT,CASSQDGRGGTEAFF
once,TRBJ2-2,NA,TRBV6-5,TGTGCCAGCAGGTTAACCGGGGAGCTGTTTTTT,CASRLTGELFF
NA,TRBJ2-3,TRBD2,TRBV11-2,TGTGCCAGCAGCGGGGGACTAGCGGGAGTTGCAGATACGCAGTATTTT,CASSGGLAGVADTQYF